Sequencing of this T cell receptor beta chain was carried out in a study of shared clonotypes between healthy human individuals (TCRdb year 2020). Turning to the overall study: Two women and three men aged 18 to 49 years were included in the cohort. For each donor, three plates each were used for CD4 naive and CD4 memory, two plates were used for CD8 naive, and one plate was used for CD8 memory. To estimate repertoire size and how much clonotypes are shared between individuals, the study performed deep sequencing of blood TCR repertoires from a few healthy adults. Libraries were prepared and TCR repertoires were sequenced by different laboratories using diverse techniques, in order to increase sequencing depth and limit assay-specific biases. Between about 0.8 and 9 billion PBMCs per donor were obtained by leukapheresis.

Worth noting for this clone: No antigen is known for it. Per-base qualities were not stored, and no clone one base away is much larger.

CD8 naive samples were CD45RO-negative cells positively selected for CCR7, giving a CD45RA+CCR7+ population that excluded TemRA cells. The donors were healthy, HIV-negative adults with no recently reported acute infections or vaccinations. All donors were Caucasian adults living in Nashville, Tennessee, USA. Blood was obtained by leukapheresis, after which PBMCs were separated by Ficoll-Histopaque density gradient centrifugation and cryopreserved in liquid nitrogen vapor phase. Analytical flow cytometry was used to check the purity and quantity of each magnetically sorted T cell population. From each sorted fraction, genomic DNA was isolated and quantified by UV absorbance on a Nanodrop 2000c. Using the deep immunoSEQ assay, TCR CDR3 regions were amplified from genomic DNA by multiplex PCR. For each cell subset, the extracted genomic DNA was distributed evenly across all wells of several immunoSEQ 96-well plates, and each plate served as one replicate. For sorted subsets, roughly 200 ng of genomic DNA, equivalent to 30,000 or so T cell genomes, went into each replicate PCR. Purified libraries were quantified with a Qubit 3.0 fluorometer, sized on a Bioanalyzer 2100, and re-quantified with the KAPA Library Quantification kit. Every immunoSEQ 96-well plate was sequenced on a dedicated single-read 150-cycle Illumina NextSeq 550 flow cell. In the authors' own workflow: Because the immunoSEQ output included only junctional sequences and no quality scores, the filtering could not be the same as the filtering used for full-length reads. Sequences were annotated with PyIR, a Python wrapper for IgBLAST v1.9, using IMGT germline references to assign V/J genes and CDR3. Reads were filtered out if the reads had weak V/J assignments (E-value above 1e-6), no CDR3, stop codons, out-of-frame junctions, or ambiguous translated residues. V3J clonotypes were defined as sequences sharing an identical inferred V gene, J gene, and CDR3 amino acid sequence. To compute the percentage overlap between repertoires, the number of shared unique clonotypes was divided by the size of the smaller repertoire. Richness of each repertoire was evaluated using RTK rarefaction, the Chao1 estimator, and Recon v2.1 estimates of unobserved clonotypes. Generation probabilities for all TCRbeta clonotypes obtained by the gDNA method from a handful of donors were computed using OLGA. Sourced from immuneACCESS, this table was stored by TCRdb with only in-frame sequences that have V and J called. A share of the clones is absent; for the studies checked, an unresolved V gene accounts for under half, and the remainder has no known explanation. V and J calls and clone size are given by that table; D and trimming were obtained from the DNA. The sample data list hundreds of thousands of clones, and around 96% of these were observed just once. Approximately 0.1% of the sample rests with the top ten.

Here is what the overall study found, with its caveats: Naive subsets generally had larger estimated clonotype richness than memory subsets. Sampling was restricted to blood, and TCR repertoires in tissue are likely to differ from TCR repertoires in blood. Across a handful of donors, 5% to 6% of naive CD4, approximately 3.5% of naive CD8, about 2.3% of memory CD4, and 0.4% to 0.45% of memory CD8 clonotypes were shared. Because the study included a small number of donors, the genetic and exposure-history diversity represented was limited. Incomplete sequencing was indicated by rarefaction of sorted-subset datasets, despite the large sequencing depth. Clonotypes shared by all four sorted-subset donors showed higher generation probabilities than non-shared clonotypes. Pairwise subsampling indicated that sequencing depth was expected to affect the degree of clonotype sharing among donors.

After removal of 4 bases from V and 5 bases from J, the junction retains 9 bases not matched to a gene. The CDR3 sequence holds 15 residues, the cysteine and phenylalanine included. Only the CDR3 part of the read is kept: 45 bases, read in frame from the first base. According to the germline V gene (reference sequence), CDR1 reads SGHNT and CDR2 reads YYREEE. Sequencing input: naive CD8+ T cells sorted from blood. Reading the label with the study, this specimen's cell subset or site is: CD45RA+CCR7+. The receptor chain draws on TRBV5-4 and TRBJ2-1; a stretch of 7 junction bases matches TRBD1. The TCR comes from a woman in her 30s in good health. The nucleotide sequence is TGTGCCAGCAGCCTGCGTCCTGGGACAGACAATGAGCAGTTCTTC. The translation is CASSLRPGTDNEQFF.